This T cell receptor (beta chain) was found in a study of T cells after yellow fever vaccination. In the study overall: With SMART-Seq v4 Ultra Low Input, the fractions containing low cell numbers were prepared.

Via MiXCR, TCRdb re-called the 5' RACE reads, giving one row per CDR3 protein. This sample has 300,000 or so distinct CDR3 sequences, with around 6.8% found just once. V was trimmed by 5 bases and J by 3 bases, leaving 13 bases between them. The CDR3 is 14 residues long. Germline-derived CDR1 and CDR2 are SEHNR and FQNEAQ (reference sequence). In its sample, this clonotype was seen a few times. Here the sequenced sample was PBMCs, taken more than 40 days after the first yellow fever vaccination. This clonotype was sampled from a man in his late teens or twenties who received the YFV17D yellow fever vaccine. The rearrangement links TRBV7-9 to TRBJ2-5; D perhaps matches TRBD1 (6 bases). In DNA, the CDR3 is TGTGCCAGCAGCCCCCGACAGGTTGAAGAGACCCAGTACTTC. Protein: CASSPRQVEETQYF. Using reference TRBV7-9 and TRBJ2-5 for the parts outside the CDR3, the full variable domain is DTGVSQNPRHKITKRGQNVTFRCDPISEHNRLYWYRQTLGQGPEFLTYFQNEAQLEKSRLLSDRFSAERPKGSFSTLEIQRTEQGDSAMYLCASSPRQVEETQYFGPGTRLLVL.